This TCR beta chain was observed in a study of CD8+ T cells in alopecia areata. Study background: Treatment comprised oral tofacitinib, 5 to 10 mg twice daily, in treated patients. Study-wide points: Normal skin's resident alphabeta T cells are also sequenced in scalp samples.

Treatment described: oral pan-JAK inhibitor, 5-10 mg twice daily. Cell sorting on a FACSAria was used to separate CD4+ and CD8+ T cells from the PBMCs. cDNA reverse transcribed from extracted RNA served as the sequencing template. Data came from immunoSEQ multiplex PCR; TCRdb stores just in-frame clones and leaves some out. The sample consists of 75,000 to 80,000 clones, around 60% of them appearing once. This clone has only one observation. Its antigen remains unknown. The CDR3 spans 13 residues. The germline CDR1 and CDR2 sequences are LNHNV and YYDKDF (reference sequence). Trimming stripped 0 bases from V and 5 bases from J, with 5 bases between.

The receptor was derived from a human donor with alopecia areata. The sample consisted of CD8+ T cells sorted from blood, taken at week 24, from a patient treated with tofacitinib. This sequence joins TRBV15 and TRBJ1-5, with no clear D. The CDR3 bases are TGTGCCACCAGCAGAGATCGGGATCAGCCCCAGCATTTT. Amino acids: CATSRDRDQPQHF.